These T cell receptor beta chains were read from a single sample in a study of cytomegalovirus exposure and HLA in healthy donors. The method was immunoSEQ multiplex PCR; TCRdb's version includes in-frame clones alone and lacks a portion of them. Here the sample spans around 240,000 clones, about four fifths being singletons. Sequenced sample: PBMCs. The receptors here all came from a woman aged 40 to 50 in good health and CMV-seropositive. The CDR3 runs from the conserved cysteine through the conserved F or W. The order of the fields is clone size, V gene, D gene, CDR3 protein. A D gene is named only where the DNA matches it firmly. The size entry is marked missing in some rows and otherwise reads once, few, many or a size class.

>few|TRBV5-1|NA
CASSYGGRMNTEAFF
>NA|TRBV14|TRBD1
CASSHRDRGPSPLHF
>once|TRBV2|TRBD2
CASSDGGGSTDTQYF
>NA|TRBV5-1|TRBD1
CASSRNQGVGSPLHF
>NA|TRBV7-9|NA
CASSLGLPVTNEKLFF
>NA|TRBV2|TRBD1
CASKHDRDPGNTIYF
>NA|TRBV7-9|TRBD2
CASTLLAGGKETQYF
>NA|TRBV30|NA
CASNEQGNTEAFF
>NA|TRBV14|NA
CASSHGSGNTQYF
>few|TRBV19|TRBD1
CASSHGGGGQGTYEQYF
>NA|TRBV11-3|TRBD1
CASSSTGGNGYTF
>NA|TRBV9|TRBD2
CASSPSVSGGAYNEQFF
>NA|TRBV9|TRBD1
CASSARTGGSETQYF
>few|TRBV30|TRBD1
CAWKGGSGAQHF
>NA|TRBV11-2|TRBD1
CASSLGTGVGELFF
>NA|TRBV12-5|NA
CASGLRENTEAFF
>NA|TRBV27|TRBD2
CASSPVRGGRGNEQFF
>NA|TRBV4-2|NA
CASSQATGGPTEAFF
>NA|TRBV6-5|TRBD2
CASRDGTSGTYEQYF
>NA|TRBV18|NA
CASSPSRETQYF
>NA|TRBV6-5|TRBD1
CASRVPGQTYEQYF
>NA|TRBV5-1|NA
CASPSVTGELFF
>NA|TRBV6-5|NA
CASRSSAGANVLTF
>NA|TRBV7-9|NA
CASSSTRQNTGELFF